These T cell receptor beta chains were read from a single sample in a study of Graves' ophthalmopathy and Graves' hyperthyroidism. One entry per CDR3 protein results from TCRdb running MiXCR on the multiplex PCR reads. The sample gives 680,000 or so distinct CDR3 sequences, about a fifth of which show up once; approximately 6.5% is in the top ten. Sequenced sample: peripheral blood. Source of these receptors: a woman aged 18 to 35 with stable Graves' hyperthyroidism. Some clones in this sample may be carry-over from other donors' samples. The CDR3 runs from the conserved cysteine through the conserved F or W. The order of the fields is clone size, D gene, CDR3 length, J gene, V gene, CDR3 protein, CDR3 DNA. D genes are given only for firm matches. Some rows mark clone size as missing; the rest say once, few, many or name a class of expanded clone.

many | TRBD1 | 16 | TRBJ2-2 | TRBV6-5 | CASSYYLDRGGGELFF | TGTGCCAGCAGTTACTACCTCGACAGGGGCGGGGGGGAGCTGTTTTTT
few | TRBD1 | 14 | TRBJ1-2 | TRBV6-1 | CASRKGQGWDGYTF | TGTGCCAGCAGGAAAGGACAGGGCTGGGATGGCTACACCTTC
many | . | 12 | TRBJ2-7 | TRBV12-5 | CASGRDLPEQYF | TGTGCTAGTGGAAGGGACCTTCCCGAGCAGTACTTC
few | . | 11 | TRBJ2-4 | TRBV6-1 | CASSRDNIQYF | TGTGCCAGCAGCAGGGATAACATTCAGTACTTC
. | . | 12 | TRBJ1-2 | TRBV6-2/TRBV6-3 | CASRKQVYGYTF | TGTGCCAGCAGAAAACAGGTCTATGGCTACACCTTC
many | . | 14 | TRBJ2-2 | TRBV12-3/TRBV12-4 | CASGNREDTGELFF | TGTGCCAGCGGAAACAGGGAAGACACCGGGGAGCTGTTTTTT
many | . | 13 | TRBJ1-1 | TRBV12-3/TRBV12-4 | CASIPEGWTEAFF | TGTGCCAGCATACCCGAGGGGTGGACTGAAGCTTTCTTT
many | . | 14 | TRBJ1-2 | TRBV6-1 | CASSDAGGAYGYTF | TGTGCCAGCAGTGACGCCGGGGGGGCCTATGGCTACACCTTC
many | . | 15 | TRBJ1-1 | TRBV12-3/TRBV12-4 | CASSFISGLNTEAFF | TGTGCCAGCAGTTTCATTTCAGGACTGAACACTGAAGCTTTCTTT
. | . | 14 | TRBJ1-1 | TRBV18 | CASSPRFQNTEAFF | TGTGCCAGCTCACCAAGGTTTCAGAACACTGAAGCTTTCTTT
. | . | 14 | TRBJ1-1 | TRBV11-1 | CASSLAKEVTEAFF | TGTGCCAGCAGCTTAGCTAAGGAGGTCACTGAAGCTTTCTTT
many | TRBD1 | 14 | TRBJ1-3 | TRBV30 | CAWSVGGGGNTIYF | TGTGCCTGGAGTGTAGGAGGGGGCGGAAACACCATATATTTT
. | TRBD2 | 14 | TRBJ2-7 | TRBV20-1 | CSARASGRAYEQYF | TGCAGTGCTAGGGCTTCCGGGAGGGCTTACGAGCAGTACTTC
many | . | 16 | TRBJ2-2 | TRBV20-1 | CSARDPTGSNTGELFF | TGCAGTGCTAGAGATCCAACAGGGTCGAACACCGGGGAGCTGTTTTTT
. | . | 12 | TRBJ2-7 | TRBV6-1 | CATGGQSYEQYF | TGTGCCACAGGAGGCCAGTCCTACGAGCAGTACTTC
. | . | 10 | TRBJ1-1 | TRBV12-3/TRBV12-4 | CASLGRGAFF | TGTGCCAGCCTCGGGCGGGGAGCTTTCTTT
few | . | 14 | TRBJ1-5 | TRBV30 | CAWSLKGRYQPQHF | TGTGCCTGGAGCCTAAAGGGGCGGTATCAGCCCCAGCATTTT
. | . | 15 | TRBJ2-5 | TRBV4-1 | CASSQSRGTQETQYF | TGCGCCAGCAGCCAGTCCCGGGGCACTCAAGAGACCCAGTACTTC
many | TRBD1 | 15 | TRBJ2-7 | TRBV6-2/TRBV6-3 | CASSPGTGGFNEQYF | TGTGCCAGCAGTCCCGGGACAGGGGGCTTCAACGAGCAGTACTTC
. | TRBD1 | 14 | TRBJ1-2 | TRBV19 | CASRLQGLNYGYTF | TGTGCCAGTAGGCTACAGGGGCTAAACTATGGCTACACCTTC
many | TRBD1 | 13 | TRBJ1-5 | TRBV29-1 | CSVGQGNNQPQHF | TGCAGCGTTGGACAGGGAAATAATCAGCCCCAGCATTTT
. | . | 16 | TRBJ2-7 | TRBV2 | CASSVSWAGTDYEQYF | TGTGCCAGCAGTGTTAGTTGGGCGGGTACAGACTACGAGCAGTACTTC